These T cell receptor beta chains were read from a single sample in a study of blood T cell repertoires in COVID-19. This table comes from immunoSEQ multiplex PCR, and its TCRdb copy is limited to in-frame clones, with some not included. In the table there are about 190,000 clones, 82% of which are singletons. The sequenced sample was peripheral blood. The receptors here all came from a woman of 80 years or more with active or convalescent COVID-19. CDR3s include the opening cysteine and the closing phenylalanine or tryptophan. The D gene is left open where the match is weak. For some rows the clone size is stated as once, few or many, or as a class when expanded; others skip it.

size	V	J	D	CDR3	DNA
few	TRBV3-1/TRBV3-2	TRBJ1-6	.	CASSQVGGSSPLHF	TGTGCCAGCAGCCAAGTAGGGGGTAGTTCACCCCTCCACTTT
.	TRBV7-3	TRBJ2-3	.	CASSLIGAARDADTQYF	TGTGCCAGCAGCTTAATCGGAGCGGCGCGGGATGCAGATACGCAGTATTTT
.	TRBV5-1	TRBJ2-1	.	CASSGRGGVEAEQFF	TGCGCCAGCAGTGGCCGCGGCGGGGTAGAAGCTGAGCAGTTCTTC
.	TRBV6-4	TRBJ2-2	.	CASSLQGTGELFF	TGTGCCAGCAGTCTACAGGGCACCGGGGAGCTGTTTTTT
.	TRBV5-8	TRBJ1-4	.	CASIETGWANEKLFF	TGTGCCAGCATCGAGACAGGTTGGGCTAATGAAAAACTGTTTTTT
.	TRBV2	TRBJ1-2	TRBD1	CASSEAAQGLGRYTF	TGTGCCAGCAGTGAAGCCGCACAGGGGTTGGGGCGCTACACCTTC
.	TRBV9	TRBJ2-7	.	CASSVGTASYEQYF	TGTGCCAGCAGCGTTGGAACAGCCTCCTACGAGCAGTACTTC
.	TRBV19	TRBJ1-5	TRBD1	CASRLRTGQSDQPQHF	TGTGCCAGTAGATTAAGGACAGGGCAGTCCGATCAGCCCCAGCATTTT
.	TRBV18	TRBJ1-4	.	CASSPSSAGEYEKLFF	TGTGCCAGCTCACCATCGAGCGCAGGGGAGTATGAAAAACTGTTTTTT
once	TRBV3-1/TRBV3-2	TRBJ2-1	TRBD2	CASSQDSREEFF	TGTGCCAGCAGCCAAGATTCCCGGGAGGAGTTCTTC
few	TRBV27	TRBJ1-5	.	CASSLANNQPQHF	TGTGCCAGCAGTTTGGCCAACAATCAGCCCCAGCATTTT
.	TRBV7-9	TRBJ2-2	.	CASSLRDPNTGELFF	TGTGCCAGCAGCTTGCGCGATCCGAACACCGGGGAGCTGTTTTTT
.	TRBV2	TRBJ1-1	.	CASRAIQGWNTEAFF	TGTGCCAGCAGGGCAATACAGGGCTGGAACACTGAAGCTTTCTTT
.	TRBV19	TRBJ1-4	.	CASSMGGEEKLFF	TGTGCCAGTAGTATGGGAGGGGAGGAAAAACTGTTTTTT
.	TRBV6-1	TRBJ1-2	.	CASSEAAPTTF	TGTGCCAGCAGTGAAGCCGCCCCTACCACCTTC
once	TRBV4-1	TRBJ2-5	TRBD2	CASSPGRGLAGKKGETQYF	TGCGCCAGCAGCCCAGGGAGAGGACTAGCGGGAAAAAAGGGAGAGACCCAGTACTTC
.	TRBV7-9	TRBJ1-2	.	CASSLTPLPEYGYTF	TGTGCCAGCAGCTTAACCCCCTTACCTGAGTATGGCTACACCTTC
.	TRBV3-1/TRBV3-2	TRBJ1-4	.	CASRRAANNEKLFF	TGTGCCAGCAGGCGCGCAGCGAACAATGAAAAACTGTTTTTT
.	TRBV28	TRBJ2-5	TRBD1	CASSPSGQGEETQYF	TGTGCCAGCAGTCCATCGGGGCAGGGGGAAGAGACCCAGTACTTC
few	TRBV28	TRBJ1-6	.	CASSPFAGDLNSPLHF	TGTGCCAGCAGTCCCTTTGCTGGGGACTTGAATTCACCCCTCCACTTT
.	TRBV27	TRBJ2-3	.	CASSPLGSVDTQYF	TGTGCCAGCAGTCCTCTGGGGAGCGTAGATACGCAGTATTTT
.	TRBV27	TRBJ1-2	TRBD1	CASSSPGQGYTF	TGTGCCAGCAGTTCCCCGGGACAGGGCTACACCTTC
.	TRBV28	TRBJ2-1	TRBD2	CASTSGTSEYNEQFF	TGTGCCAGCACCTCCGGGACTAGCGAGTACAATGAGCAGTTCTTC
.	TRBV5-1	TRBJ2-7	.	CASSSEIYEQYF	TGCGCCAGCAGCTCGGAGATCTACGAGCAGTACTTC